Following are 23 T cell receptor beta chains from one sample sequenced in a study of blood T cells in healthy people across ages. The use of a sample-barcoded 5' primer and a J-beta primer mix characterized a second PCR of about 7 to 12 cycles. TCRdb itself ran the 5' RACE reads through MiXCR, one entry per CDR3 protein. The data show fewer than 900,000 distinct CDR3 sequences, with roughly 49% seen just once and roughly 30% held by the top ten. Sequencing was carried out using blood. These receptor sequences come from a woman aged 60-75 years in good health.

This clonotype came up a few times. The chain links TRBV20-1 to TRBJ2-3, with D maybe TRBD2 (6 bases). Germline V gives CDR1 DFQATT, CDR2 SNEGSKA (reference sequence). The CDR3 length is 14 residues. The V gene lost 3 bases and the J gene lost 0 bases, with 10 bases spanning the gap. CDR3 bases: TGCAGTGCTAGGGAGGGCGGGAGCACAGATACGCAGTATTTT. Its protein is CSAREGGSTDTQYF.

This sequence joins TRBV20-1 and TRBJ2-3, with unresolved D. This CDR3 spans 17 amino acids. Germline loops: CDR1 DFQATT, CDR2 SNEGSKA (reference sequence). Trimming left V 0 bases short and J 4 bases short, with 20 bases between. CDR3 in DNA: TGCAGTGCTAGAGAGGGTTATGGCAGGCCGGACCCAGATACGCAGTATTTT. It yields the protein CSAREGYGRPDPDTQYF.

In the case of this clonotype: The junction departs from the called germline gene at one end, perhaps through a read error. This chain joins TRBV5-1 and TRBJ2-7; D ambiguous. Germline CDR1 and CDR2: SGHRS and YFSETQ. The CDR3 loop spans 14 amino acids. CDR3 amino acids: CASSLDSWSYEQYF. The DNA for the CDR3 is TGTGCCAGCAGCTTAGATTCCTGGTCCTACGAGCAGTACTTC.

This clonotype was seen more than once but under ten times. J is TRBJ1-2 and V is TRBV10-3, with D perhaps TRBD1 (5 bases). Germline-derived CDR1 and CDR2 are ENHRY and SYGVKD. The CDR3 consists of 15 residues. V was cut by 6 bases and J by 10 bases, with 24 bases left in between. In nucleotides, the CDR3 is TGTGCCATCAGACGGGACGGGAGTAAAGCGTCGGACTACACCTTC. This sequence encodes CAIRRDGSKASDYTF.

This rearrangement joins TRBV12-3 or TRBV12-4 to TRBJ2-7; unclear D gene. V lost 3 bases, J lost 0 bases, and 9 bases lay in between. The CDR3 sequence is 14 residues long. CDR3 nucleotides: TGTGCCAGCAGTTTTTCCAGTGCCTCCTACGAGCAGTACTTC. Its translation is CASSFSSASYEQYF.

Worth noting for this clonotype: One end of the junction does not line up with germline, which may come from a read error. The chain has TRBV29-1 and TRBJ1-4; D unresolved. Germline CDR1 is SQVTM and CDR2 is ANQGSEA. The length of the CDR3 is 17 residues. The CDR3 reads CSVDCPGWVATNEKPFF. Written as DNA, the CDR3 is TGCAGCGTCGACTGCCCCGGCTGGGTCGCAACTAATGAAAAACCGTTTTTT. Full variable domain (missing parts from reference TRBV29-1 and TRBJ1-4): SAVISQKPSRDICQRGTSLTIQCQVDSQVTMMFWYRQQPGQSLTLIATANQGSEATYESGFVIDKFPISRPNLTFSTLTVSNMSPEDSSIYLCSVDCPGWVATNEKPFFGSGTQLSVL.

This chain's CDR3 is CASSSPGSTDTQYF. The DNA for the CDR3 is TGTGCCAGCAGCTCCCCCGGGAGCACAGATACGCAGTATTTT. This sequence joins TRBV7-9 and TRBJ2-3; D is undetermined. V gave up 4 bases and J gave up 0 bases, with 8 bases separating them. Germline V gene data show CDR1 as SEHNR and CDR2 as FQNEAQ (reference sequence). The CDR3 loop spans 14 amino acids.

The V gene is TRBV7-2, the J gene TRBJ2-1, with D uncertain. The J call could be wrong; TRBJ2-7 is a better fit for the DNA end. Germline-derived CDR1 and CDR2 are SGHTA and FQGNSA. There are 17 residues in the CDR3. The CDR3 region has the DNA TGTGCCAGCAGCTTAGCGCCGGTTCGCTGGAGTTACAATGAGCAGTACTTC. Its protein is CASSLAPVRWSYNEQYF.

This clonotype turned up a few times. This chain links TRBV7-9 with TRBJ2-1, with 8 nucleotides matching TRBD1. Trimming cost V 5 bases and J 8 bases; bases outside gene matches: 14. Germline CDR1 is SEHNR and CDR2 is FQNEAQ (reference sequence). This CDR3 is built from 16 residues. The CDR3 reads CASSSGQGSPLDEQFF. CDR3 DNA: TGTGCCAGCAGCAGCGGACAGGGTTCTCCACTCGATGAGCAGTTCTTC.

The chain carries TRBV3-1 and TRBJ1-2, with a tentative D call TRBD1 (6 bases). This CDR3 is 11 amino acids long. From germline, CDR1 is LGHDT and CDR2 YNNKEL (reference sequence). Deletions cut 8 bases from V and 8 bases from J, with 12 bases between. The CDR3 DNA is TGTGCCAGCGAACAGGGCGGCGGCTACACCTTC. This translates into CASEQGGGYTF.

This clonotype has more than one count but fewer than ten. CDR3 nucleotide sequence: TGTGCCAGCAGCCAACTGGAAGCGGGACGGGGTGAGCAGTTCTTC. Amino acids: CASSQLEAGRGEQFF. The rearrangement joins TRBV3-1 to TRBJ2-1, with 7 bases identical to TRBD2. V lost 2 bases and J lost 9; bases outside the gene matches: 10. The CDR3 spans 15 residues. Looked up from germline, CDR1 is LGHDT and CDR2 is YNNKEL (reference sequence).

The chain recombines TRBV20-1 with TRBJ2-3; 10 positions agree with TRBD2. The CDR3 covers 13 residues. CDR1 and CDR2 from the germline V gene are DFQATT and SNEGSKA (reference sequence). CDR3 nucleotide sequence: TGCAGGGGGGCTAGCGGGAGTTTAGGTACGCAGTATTTT. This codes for CRGASGSLGTQYF.

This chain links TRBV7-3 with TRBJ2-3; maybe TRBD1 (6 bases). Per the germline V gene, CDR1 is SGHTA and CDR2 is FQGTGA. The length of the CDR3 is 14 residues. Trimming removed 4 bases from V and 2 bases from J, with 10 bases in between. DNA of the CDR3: TGTGCCAGCAGCTCCCAGGGGACCACAGATACGCAGTATTTT. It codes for CASSSQGTTDTQYF.

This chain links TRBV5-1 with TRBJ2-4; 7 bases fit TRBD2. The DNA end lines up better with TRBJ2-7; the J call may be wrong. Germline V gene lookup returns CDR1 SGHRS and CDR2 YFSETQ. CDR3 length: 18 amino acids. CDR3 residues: CASSLGGLPGGVPYEQYF. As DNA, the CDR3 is TGCGCCAGCAGCTTGGGTGGGCTCCCGGGAGGCGTACCCTACGAGCAGTACTTC.

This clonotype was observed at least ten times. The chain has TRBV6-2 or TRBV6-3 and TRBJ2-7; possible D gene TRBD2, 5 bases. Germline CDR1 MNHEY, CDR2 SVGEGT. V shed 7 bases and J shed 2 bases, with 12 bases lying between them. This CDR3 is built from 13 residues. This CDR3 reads CASMNGVTYEQYF. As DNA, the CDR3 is TGTGCCAGCATGAACGGGGTAACCTACGAGCAGTACTTC.

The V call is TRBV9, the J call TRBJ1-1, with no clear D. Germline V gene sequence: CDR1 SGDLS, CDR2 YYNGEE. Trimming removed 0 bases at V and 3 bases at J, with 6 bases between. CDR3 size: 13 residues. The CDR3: CASSVAQHTEAFF. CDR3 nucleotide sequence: TGTGCCAGCAGCGTAGCTCAGCACACTGAAGCTTTCTTT.

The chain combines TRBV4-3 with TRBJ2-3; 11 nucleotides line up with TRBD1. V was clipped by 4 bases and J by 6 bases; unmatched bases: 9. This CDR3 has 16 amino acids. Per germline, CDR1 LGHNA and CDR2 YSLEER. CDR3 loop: CASSPREGTGGDTQYF. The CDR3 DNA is TGCGCCAGCAGCCCTCGAGAAGGGACAGGGGGTGATACGCAGTATTTT.

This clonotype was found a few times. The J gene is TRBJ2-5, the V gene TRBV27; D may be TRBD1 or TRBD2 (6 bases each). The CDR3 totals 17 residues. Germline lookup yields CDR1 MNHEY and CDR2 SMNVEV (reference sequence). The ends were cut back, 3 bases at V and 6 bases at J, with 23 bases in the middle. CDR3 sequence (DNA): TGTGCCAGCAGTTTGGAGGGCAGGGGAGTAAGATTAAAGACCCAGTACTTC. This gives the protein CASSLEGRGVRLKTQYF.

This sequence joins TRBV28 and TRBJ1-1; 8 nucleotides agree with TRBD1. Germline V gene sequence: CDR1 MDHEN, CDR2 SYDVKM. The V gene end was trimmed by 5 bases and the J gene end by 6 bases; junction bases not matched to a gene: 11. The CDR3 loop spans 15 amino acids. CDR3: CASSLPGAGGSEAFF. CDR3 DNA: TGTGCCAGCAGTCTTCCCGGGGCAGGGGGCTCTGAAGCTTTCTTT.

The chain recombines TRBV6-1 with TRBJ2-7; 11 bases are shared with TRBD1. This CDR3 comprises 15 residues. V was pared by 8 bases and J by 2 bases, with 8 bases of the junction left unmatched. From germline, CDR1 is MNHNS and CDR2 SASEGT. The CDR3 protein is CASLSGTGGTYEQYF. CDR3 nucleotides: TGTGCCAGCCTATCCGGGACAGGGGGAACCTACGAGCAGTACTTC.

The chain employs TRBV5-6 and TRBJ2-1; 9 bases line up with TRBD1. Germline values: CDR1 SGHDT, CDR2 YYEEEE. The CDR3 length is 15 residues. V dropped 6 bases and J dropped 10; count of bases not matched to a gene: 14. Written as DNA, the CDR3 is TGTGCCAGCAACACACCGGGACAGGGATACTACGAGCAGTTCTTC. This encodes CASNTPGQGYYEQFF.

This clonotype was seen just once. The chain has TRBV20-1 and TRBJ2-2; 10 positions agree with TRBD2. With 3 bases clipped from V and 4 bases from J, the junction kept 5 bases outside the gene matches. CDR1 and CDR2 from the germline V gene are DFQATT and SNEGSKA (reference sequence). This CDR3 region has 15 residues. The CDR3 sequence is CSASLAGGVTGELFF. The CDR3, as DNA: TGCAGTGCTAGTTTAGCGGGAGGTGTCACCGGGGAGCTGTTTTTT.

CDR3: CASSPPFRDRGSSGNQPQHF. In DNA form, the CDR3 reads TGTGCCAGCAGTCCACCGTTCCGGGACAGGGGATCGTCGGGCAATCAGCCCCAGCATTTT. The chain joins TRBV28 to TRBJ1-5; 10 positions agree with TRBD1. This CDR3 has 20 amino acids. V shed 5 bases, J shed 2 bases, and the junction held 18 bases outside the gene matches. CDR1 is MDHEN and CDR2 is SYDVKM in the germline V gene.